Presented here are 10 T cell receptor beta chains from one specimen sequenced in a study of blood T cells in healthy people across ages. A sample-barcoded 5' primer and a J-beta primer mix were used in a second PCR of about 7 to 12 cycles. TCRdb re-called the 5' RACE reads through MiXCR, storing one row per CDR3 protein. The sample lists 1.5 million to 2 million distinct CDR3 sequences, roughly 49% seen once, with about 2.1% in the top ten. The specimen was blood. All receptors derive from a woman aged 40 to 49 in good health.

This chain joins TRBV11-2 and TRBJ1-1; 10 bases line up with TRBD1. The CDR3 is 16 amino acids. The J segment lost 4 bases and the V segment lost 4 bases, leaving 9 bases of the junction unmatched. Germline V CDR1 and CDR2: SGHAT, FQNNGV. CDR3 DNA: TGTGCCAGCAGCTCCCCATTGGGGACAGGGGCCACTGAAGCTTTCTTT. Encoded protein: CASSSPLGTGATEAFF.

This clonotype was recorded once. This chain links TRBV12-3 or TRBV12-4 with TRBJ2-7; TRBD2 agrees at 7 bases. The CDR3 sequence is 15 residues long. The J segment lost 0 bases and the V segment lost 3 bases, leaving 5 bases of the junction unmatched. CDR3 coding DNA: TGTGCCAGCAGTTTGAGCGGGGATCCCTCCTACGAGCAGTACTTC. It translates to CASSLSGDPSYEQYF.

V usage is TRBV6-2 or TRBV6-3 and J usage is TRBJ2-4; no definite D call. The J call may be in error: the DNA end matches TRBJ2-7 better. This CDR3 contains 14 residues. Germline values: CDR1 MNHEY, CDR2 SVGEGT. The CDR3 DNA follows: TGTGCCAGCAGCCCCGCTTTAGGGACCTACGAGCAGTACTTC. This codes for CASSPALGTYEQYF.

Of note for this clonotype: At one end the junction does not follow the germline gene, possibly because of a read error. This sequence joins TRBV15 and TRBJ2-3; TRBD2 matches at 12 bases. The CDR3 is 19 residues long. CDR1 and CDR2 (germline): LNHNV, YYDKDF (reference sequence). The CDR3 DNA reads as TGTGTCACCAGCAGGGACATTCACCCGACTAGCGGGGGAACAGATACGCAGTATTTT. It codes for CVTSRDIHPTSGGTDTQYF.

This clonotype was detected a few times. This rearrangement joins TRBV4-2 to TRBJ1-2; D not certain. V shed 4 bases and J shed 5 bases, with 14 bases lying between them. Germline V lookup: CDR1 LGHNA, CDR2 YNFKEQ. The length of the CDR3 is 14 residues. CDR3 in DNA: TGTGCCAGCAGCCCCGACACTTACACATATGGCTACACCTTC. It yields the protein CASSPDTYTYGYTF.

The genes are TRBV10-2 and TRBJ1-2; possibly TRBD1 for D (5 bases). Per germline, CDR1 WSHSY and CDR2 SAAADI. Trimming shortened V by 6 bases and J by 0 bases, and 8 bases separated the two germline ends. The CDR3 extends over 13 amino acids. CDR3 nucleotide sequence: TGCGCCAGCAGACAGGACCCTAACTATGGCTACACCTTC. It encodes CASRQDPNYGYTF.

This clonotype turned up a few times. This rearrangement joins TRBV20-1 to TRBJ2-3, with 8 bases matching TRBD2. The CDR3 sequence is 14 residues long. The J segment lost 6 bases and the V segment lost 4 bases, leaving 9 bases of the junction unmatched. CDR1 and CDR2 (germline): DFQATT, SNEGSKA (reference sequence). The CDR3 coding sequence is TGCAGTGCTACTAGCGGGCAAATCAAGGATACGCAGTATTTT. Its translation is CSATSGQIKDTQYF.

This chain links TRBV28 with TRBJ2-2, with D perhaps TRBD1 (6 bases). This CDR3 region has 15 residues. CDR1 MDHEN and CDR2 SYDVKM come from the germline V gene. Trimming shortened V by 6 bases and J by 5 bases, and 16 bases separated the two germline ends. The chain's CDR3 is CASRGQRIQTGELFF. CDR3 in DNA: TGTGCCAGCAGAGGACAGAGGATCCAAACCGGGGAGCTGTTTTTT.

This sequence joins TRBV5-6 and TRBJ1-6, with TRBD1 matching over 7 bases. V was pared by 3 bases and J by 7 bases, with 7 bases of the junction left unmatched. The CDR3 extends over 15 amino acids. Per germline, CDR1 SGHDT and CDR2 YYEEEE. CDR3 nucleotides: TGTGCCAGCAGCTACAGGACAGGAGCAAATTCACCCCTCCACTTT. Translating it yields CASSYRTGANSPLHF.

The J gene is TRBJ2-7, the V gene TRBV10-2; D gene uncertain. CDR1 WSHSY and CDR2 SAAADI come from the germline V gene. This CDR3 spans 14 amino acids. V was cut by 6 bases and J by 0 bases, with 12 bases left in between. This CDR3 is CASRDSGGSYEQYF. CDR3 nucleotides: TGCGCCAGCAGAGACTCTGGTGGCTCCTACGAGCAGTACTTC.